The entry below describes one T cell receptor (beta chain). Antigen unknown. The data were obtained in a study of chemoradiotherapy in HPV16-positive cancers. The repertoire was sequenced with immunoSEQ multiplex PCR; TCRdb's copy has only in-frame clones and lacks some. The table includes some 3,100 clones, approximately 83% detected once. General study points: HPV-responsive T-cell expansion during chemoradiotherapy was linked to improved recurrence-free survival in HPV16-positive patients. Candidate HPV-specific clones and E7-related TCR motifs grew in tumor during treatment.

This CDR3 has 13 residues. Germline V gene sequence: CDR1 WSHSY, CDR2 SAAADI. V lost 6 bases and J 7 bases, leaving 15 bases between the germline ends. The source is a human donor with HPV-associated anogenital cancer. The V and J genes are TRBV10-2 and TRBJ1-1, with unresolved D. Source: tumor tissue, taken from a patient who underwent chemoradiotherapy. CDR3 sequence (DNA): TGCGCCAGCAGGACCCGGACGGGTAGTGAAGCTTTCTTT. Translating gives CASRTRTGSEAFF.